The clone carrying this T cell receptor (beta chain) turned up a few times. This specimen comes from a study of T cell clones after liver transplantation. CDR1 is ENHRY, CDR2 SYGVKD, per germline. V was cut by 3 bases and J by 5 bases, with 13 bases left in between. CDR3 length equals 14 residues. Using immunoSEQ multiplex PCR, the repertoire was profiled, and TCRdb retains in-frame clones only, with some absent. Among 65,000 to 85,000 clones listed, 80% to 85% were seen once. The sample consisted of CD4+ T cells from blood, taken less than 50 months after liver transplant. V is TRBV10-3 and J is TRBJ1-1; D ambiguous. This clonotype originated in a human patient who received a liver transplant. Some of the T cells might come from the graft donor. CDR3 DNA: TGTGCCATCAGTGACCCCACCCGAGGGACTGAAGCTTTCTTT. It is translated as CAISDPTRGTEAFF.